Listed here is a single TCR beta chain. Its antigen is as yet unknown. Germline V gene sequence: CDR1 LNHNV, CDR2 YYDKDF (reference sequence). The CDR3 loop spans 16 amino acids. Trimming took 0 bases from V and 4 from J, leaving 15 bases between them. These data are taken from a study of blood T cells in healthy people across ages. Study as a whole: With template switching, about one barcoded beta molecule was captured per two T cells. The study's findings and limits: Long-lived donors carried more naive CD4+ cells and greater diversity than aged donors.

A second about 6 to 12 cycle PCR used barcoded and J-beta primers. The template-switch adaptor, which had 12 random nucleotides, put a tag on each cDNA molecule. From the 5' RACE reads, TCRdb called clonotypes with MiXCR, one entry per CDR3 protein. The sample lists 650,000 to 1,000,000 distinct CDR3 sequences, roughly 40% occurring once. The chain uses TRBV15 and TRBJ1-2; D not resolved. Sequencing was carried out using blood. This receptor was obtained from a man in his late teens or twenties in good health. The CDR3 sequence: CATSRDPPGPSYGYTF. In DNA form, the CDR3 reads TGTGCCACCAGCAGAGATCCACCGGGTCCATCCTATGGCTACACCTTC. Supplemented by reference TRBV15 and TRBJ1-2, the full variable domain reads DAMVIQNPRYQVTQFGKPVTLSCSQTLNHNVMYWYQQKSSQAPKLLFHYYDKDFNNEADTPDNFQSRRPNTSFCFLDIRSPGLGDTAMYLCATSRDPPGPSYGYTFGSGTRLTVV.